At least ten counts were recorded for the clone carrying this TCR beta chain. Its antigen is undetermined. The data originate from a study of identical twins. Trimming removed 6 bases from V and 8 bases from J; junction bases left unmatched: 7. Germline CDR1 is MNHEY and CDR2 is SVGEGT. There are 13 residues in the CDR3. TCRdb independently ran MiXCR on the 5' RACE reads; one entry per CDR3 protein. The table has under 250,000 distinct CDR3 sequences, roughly 12% seen once. Broader study findings: The study found weaker excess twin sharing in beta out-of-frame sequences. While abundant cord blood beta clonotypes carried fewer insertions, memory repertoires showed no such pattern.

The sample also formed part of further work on yellow fever vaccine responses in identical twins.

Material: memory (CD45RO+) T cells sorted from blood. This sequence joins TRBV6-2 or TRBV6-3 and TRBJ1-1; 9 bases fit TRBD1. The sequence came from a woman between 18 and 29 years old in good health. CDR3 region: CASRTGTGREAFF. The CDR3 region has the DNA TGTGCCAGCAGGACCGGGACAGGGAGAGAAGCTTTCTTT.